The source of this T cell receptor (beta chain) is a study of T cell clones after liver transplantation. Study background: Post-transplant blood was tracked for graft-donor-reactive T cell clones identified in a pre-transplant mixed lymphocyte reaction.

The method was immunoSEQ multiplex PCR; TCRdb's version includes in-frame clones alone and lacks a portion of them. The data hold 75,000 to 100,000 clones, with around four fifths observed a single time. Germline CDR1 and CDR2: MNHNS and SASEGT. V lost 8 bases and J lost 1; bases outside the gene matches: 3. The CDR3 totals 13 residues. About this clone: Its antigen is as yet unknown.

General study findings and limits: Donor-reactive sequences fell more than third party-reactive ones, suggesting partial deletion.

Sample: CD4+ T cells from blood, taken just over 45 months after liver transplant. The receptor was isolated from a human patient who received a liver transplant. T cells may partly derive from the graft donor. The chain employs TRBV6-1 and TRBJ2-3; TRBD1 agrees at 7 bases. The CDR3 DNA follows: TGTGCCAGCCGAGGGGGCCGCACAGATACGCAGTATTTT. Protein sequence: CASRGGRTDTQYF.